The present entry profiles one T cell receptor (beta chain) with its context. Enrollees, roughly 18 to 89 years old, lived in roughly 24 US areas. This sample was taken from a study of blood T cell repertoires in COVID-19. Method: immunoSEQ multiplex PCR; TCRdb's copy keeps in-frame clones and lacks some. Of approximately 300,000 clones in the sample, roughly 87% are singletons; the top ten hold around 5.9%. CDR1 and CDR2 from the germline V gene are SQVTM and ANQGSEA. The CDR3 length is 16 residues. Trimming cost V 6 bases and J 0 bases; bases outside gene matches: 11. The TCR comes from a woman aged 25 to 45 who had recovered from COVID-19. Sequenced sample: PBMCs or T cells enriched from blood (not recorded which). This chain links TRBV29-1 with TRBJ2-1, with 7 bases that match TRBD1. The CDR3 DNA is TGCAGCGTCCTTACGTACAGGGGTAACTCCTACAATGAGCAGTTCTTC. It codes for CSVLTYRGNSYNEQFF.